This T cell receptor beta chain stems from a study of T cell responses to AZD1222 COVID-19 vaccine (dated by TCRdb to the early 2020s). Looking at the study overall: Because spike-specific TCR depth and breadth did not differ between the two schedules, AZD1222 recipients who got a second dose at roughly 4 weeks were pooled with those who got a second dose at roughly 12 weeks. A total of 230 to 250 trial participants underwent TCR sequencing, of whom nearly 210 had received two doses of AZD1222 and about 25 had received two doses of the MenACWY control vaccine. Trial participants were enrolled by age into subgroups of 18-55, 56-69 and 70-plus years, and around 150, 28 and 57 TCR-sequenced participants, respectively, were included in these subgroups.

Overall results and qualifications from the work: The vaccine-associated CD4 TCRs covered the entire spike protein, and the dominant responses fell in regions 160-218 and 743-854. Because no day 14 peak-response samples were available, repertoires were characterized only after the peak T cell response. Epitopes outside the regions mutated in the B.1.351 and B.1.1.7 variants were reportedly recognized by nearly half of the unique spike-specific TCRs. The 56-69-year group was small, and its depth increase did not reach significance, likely because of low power. Conclusions about previously exposed vaccinees are limited, since just 5 to 7 AZD1222 recipients were seropositive for SARS-CoV-2 at baseline. Most participants were white British and females outnumbered males, and the authors suggested that clonal diversity may have been underestimated. A significant rise in spike-specific TCR breadth and depth was observed after two AZD1222 doses relative to day 0 and relative to MenACWY recipients.

The CDR3 regions of human TCRbeta chains were analyzed by immunosequencing. The authors processed their data as follows. TCRs in the repertoires were matched against a reference library of SARS-CoV-2-specific TCRs that had been generated with the MIRA antigen-specificity platform. Breadth was defined as the fraction of unique TCRs that were SARS-CoV-2-associated. Depth was defined as the fraction of total T cells that were SARS-CoV-2-associated. Using the MIRA data, each spike-specific TCR was assigned both to the spike region to which the TCR was reactive and to a CD4 or CD8 class. Log10-transformed breadth and depth values were compared by one-way ANOVA with Sidak's multiple comparisons tests. TCRdb limited this immuneACCESS table to in-frame rearrangements with V and J called. A share of clones is missing; checked studies link under half to unresolved V genes, and the rest is unexplained. From that table come the V and J calls and clone size; the DNA was used to work out D and trimming. A total of fewer than 70,000 clones appear in this sample, around 90% of them only once. Under 6.5% of the sample goes to the ten largest clones.

Worth noting for this clone: Its antigen specificity is not known. No much larger clone exists at a distance of one base, and base qualities are not known.

From cysteine to phenylalanine, the CDR3 is 15 amino acids long. CDR3 DNA only is kept here, 45 bases in frame from base 1. The germline V gene encodes CDR1 SNHLY and CDR2 FYNNEI. The junction carries 11 bases between V and J, which are trimmed by 5 bases and 0 bases respectively. Interpreted using the paper, the time point label stands for: baseline before first vaccination. Vaccinee samples came from UK trials COV001 and COV002, including a single-blind randomized controlled phase 2/3 trial of AZD1222 (ChAdOx1 nCoV-19) in healthy adults. Trial participant PBMC samples were collected at day 0 and day 28 after the second dose for TCRbeta chain sequencing.

The chain joins TRBV2 to TRBJ1-5; no D segment can be confidently identified. This clonotype was obtained from an adult in good health. The sample in question was peripheral blood, obtained on day 0 of AZD1222 vaccination. The nucleotide sequence reads as follows: TGTGCCAGCAGTATGGAGTCATATAGCAATCAGCCCCAGCATTTT. Its amino acids are CASSMESYSNQPQHF. Outside the CDR3, residues come from the reference TRBV2 and TRBJ1-5 proteins, so the full variable domain is: EPEVTQTPSHQVTQMGQEVILRCVPISNHLYFYWYRQILGQKVEFLVSFYNNEISEKSEIFDDQFSVERPDGSNFTLKIRSTKLEDSAMYFCASSMESYSNQPQHFGDGTRLSIL.